These 25 T cell receptor beta chains were sequenced from one sample in a study of OX40 agonist ivuxolimab in advanced cancers. Sequencing was performed with immunoSEQ multiplex PCR; in TCRdb, only in-frame clones are kept and a portion is missing. The sample contains fewer than 95,000 clones, about 87% of which appear only once. This material consisted of CD4+ or CD8+ T cells sorted from blood, taken in a trial of the OX40 agonist ivuxolimab. The receptor source for this set is an adult with an advanced solid tumor such as melanoma, head and neck, liver or kidney cancer.

The chain recombines TRBV18 with TRBJ2-7; possibly TRBD2 for D (5 bases). Trimming shortened V by 5 bases and J by 2 bases, and 19 bases separated the two germline ends. The CDR3 loop spans 16 amino acids. In germline, CDR1 is KGHSH, CDR2 LQKENI. The CDR3 here is CASSIGLQRDPYEQYF. The DNA for the CDR3 is TGTGCCAGCTCAATAGGACTCCAGCGTGATCCCTACGAGCAGTACTTC. The full variable domain, its missing parts supplied by reference TRBV18 and TRBJ2-7, is NAGVMQNPRHLVRRRGQEARLRCSPMKGHSHVYWYRQLPEEGLKFMVYLQKENIIDESGMPKERFSAEFPKEGPSILRIQQVVRGDSAAYFCASSIGLQRDPYEQYFGPGTRLTVT.

The rearrangement uses TRBV13 and TRBJ2-5, with 12 bases that match TRBD2. Germline V gene lookup returns CDR1 PRHDT and CDR2 FYEKMQ (reference sequence). There are 18 residues in the CDR3. J was trimmed by 4 bases and V by 4 bases; bases with no gene match: 13. The CDR3 bases are TGTGCCAGCAGCTCGGGACTAGCGGGCTCAAGGATTAGAGAGACCCAGTACTTC. Protein sequence: CASSSGLAGSRIRETQYF.

The rearrangement links TRBV11-2 to TRBJ2-5; D gene uncertain. The DNA matches TRBJ2-7 better at its end, which makes the J call doubtful. Germline V gene lookup returns CDR1 SGHAT and CDR2 FQNNGV. The CDR3 loop spans 14 amino acids. The CDR3 spells CASSPRTGLSEQYF. CDR3 coding DNA: TGTGCCAGCAGCCCACGGACGGGCCTCAGCGAGCAGTACTTC.

The V gene is TRBV5-6, the J gene TRBJ1-1; D not certain. V lost 0 bases, J lost 5 bases, and 23 bases lay in between. Germline loops: CDR1 SGHDT, CDR2 YYEEEE. The CDR3 sequence is 18 residues long. The CDR3 region has the DNA TGTGCCAGCAGCTTGGAGGCCTCTTATCCGCTCCCGGGGACTGAAGCTTTCTTT. The encoded protein is CASSLEASYPLPGTEAFF.

The V call is TRBV7-9, the J call TRBJ2-7; D perhaps matches TRBD2 (6 bases). V dropped 1 base and J dropped 0 bases, with 7 bases sitting between them. In germline, CDR1 is SEHNR, CDR2 FQNEAQ (reference sequence). This CDR3 has 14 residues. The CDR3 region has the DNA TGTGCCAGCAGCTTAGGCGGGATCTCCTACGAGCAGTACTTC. This codes for CASSLGGISYEQYF.

The gene calls are TRBV28 and TRBJ2-7; a possible D gene is TRBD2 (5 bases). CDR3 length equals 10 residues. Germline CDR1 and CDR2: MDHEN and SYDVKM. V lost 5 bases to trimming and J lost 7 bases, with 6 bases between them. The CDR3 spells CASSGLEQYF. The CDR3 nucleotides read TGTGCCAGCAGTGGACTGGAGCAGTACTTC.

The chain employs TRBV9 and TRBJ1-5, with TRBD1 matching over 7 bases. The V gene's germline CDR1 is SGDLS and CDR2 YYNGEE. The CDR3 totals 14 residues. Unmatched junction bases numbered 5, after V lost 4 bases and J lost 4 bases. This CDR3 is CASSQTGSNQPQHF. CDR3 nucleotides: TGTGCCAGCAGCCAGACAGGGAGTAATCAGCCCCAGCATTTT.

V is TRBV4-1 and J is TRBJ2-1; D unresolved. Trimming took off 4 bases at V and 9 bases at J, with 19 bases between the two ends. The CDR3 sequence is 15 residues long. The germline V gene has CDR1 MGHRA and CDR2 YSYEKL. CDR3 sequence reads: CASSPISGSLGEQFF. CDR3 bases: TGCGCCAGCAGCCCCATTAGTGGCTCACTGGGTGAGCAGTTCTTC.

This rearrangement joins TRBV27 to TRBJ2-7, with D possibly being TRBD1 or TRBD2 (6 bases each). Between the trimmed V and J ends, which lost 2 bases and 5 bases, there was a span of 13 bases. The germline gives CDR1 MNHEY, CDR2 SMNVEV (reference sequence). CDR3 length equals 14 residues. The DNA of the CDR3 is TGTGCCAGCAGTTTAGTTCTGGGGGGCGACGAGCAGTACTTC. Its protein product is CASSLVLGGDEQYF.

The chain combines TRBV6-5 with TRBJ1-1; D may be TRBD1 (6 bases). The CDR3 runs to 15 residues. The ends were cut back, 6 bases at V and 0 bases at J, with 14 bases in the middle. Germline CDR1 and CDR2: MNHEY and SVGAGI. CDR3 protein: CASRGLGQMNTEAFF. CDR3 coding DNA: TGTGCCAGCAGGGGATTAGGACAGATGAACACTGAAGCTTTCTTT.

This clone appeared once. The gene calls are TRBV7-9 and TRBJ2-1; the match to TRBD2 covers 14 bases. V lost 1 base to trimming and J lost 5 bases; unmatched junction nucleotides: 4. The CDR3 is 17 amino acids. Germline-derived CDR1 and CDR2 are SEHNR and FQNEAQ (reference sequence). The CDR3 sequence: CASSLVPTSGGDNEQFF. The CDR3 DNA reads as TGTGCCAGCAGCTTAGTCCCGACTAGCGGGGGGGACAATGAGCAGTTCTTC.

CDR3: CASTRSFYEKLFF. For the CDR3, the DNA is TGCGCCAGCACCCGGTCGTTCTATGAAAAACTGTTTTTT. The V gene is TRBV5-1, the J gene TRBJ1-4, with no clear D. V lost 6 bases, J lost 6 bases, and 12 bases lay in between. CDR3 length equals 13 residues. Germline V gene sequence: CDR1 SGHRS, CDR2 YFSETQ.

The rearrangement joins TRBV4-1 to TRBJ2-5; 12 positions match TRBD2. Germline CDR1 and CDR2: MGHRA and YSYEKL. Trimming removed 4 bases from V and 4 bases from J; junction bases left unmatched: 7. This CDR3 spans 16 amino acids. As DNA, the CDR3 is TGCGCCAGCAGCCCTAGGACTAGCGGGATCGGAGAGACCCAGTACTTC. Its protein is CASSPRTSGIGETQYF.

The chain has TRBV6-6 and TRBJ1-5, with D perhaps TRBD1 (5 bases). Trimming cost V 7 bases and J 4 bases, with 11 bases left between them. Germline CDR1 is MNHNY and CDR2 is SVGAGI (reference sequence). CDR3 length: 13 amino acids. For the CDR3, the DNA is TGTGCCAGCACAAGGGACGGTAATCAGCCCCAGCATTTT. Its translation is CASTRDGNQPQHF.

The rearrangement joins TRBV19 to TRBJ1-2; the D is unclear. This CDR3 region has 13 residues. Per germline, CDR1 LNHDA and CDR2 SQIVND (reference sequence). V lost 3 bases and J 7 bases, leaving 12 bases between the germline ends. This CDR3 reads CASSIGPGSGYTF. CDR3 DNA: TGTGCCAGTAGTATCGGACCGGGGAGTGGCTACACCTTC.

The chain employs TRBV7-2 and TRBJ2-2, with D uncertain. The V end lost 0 bases, the J end lost 6 bases, and 5 bases lay between the germline ends. CDR1 is SGHTA, CDR2 FQGNSA, per germline. This CDR3 is 13 amino acids long. The CDR3 here is CASSLALPGELFF. CDR3 DNA sequence: TGTGCCAGCAGCTTAGCGCTTCCCGGGGAGCTGTTTTTT. Supplemented by reference TRBV7-2 and TRBJ2-2, the full variable domain reads GAGVSQSPSNKVTEKGKDVELRCDPISGHTALYWYRQSLGQGLEFLIYFQGNSAPDKSGLPSDRFSAERTGGSVSTLTIQRTQQEDSAVYLCASSLALPGELFFGEGSRLTVL.

The V gene is TRBV6-6, the J gene TRBJ1-2; D unresolved. Trimming pared 0 bases from V and 6 bases from J, leaving 14 bases between. Germline V gene lookup returns CDR1 MNHNY and CDR2 SVGAGI (reference sequence). The CDR3 is made up of 15 amino acids. Written as DNA, the CDR3 is TGTGCCAGCAGTTACTCGTATGCGTCTGGGGATGGCTACACCTTC. It encodes CASSYSYASGDGYTF.

This chain uses TRBV11-2 with TRBJ2-5, with D hard to call. Gene TRBJ2-7 matches the end of the DNA better, so the J call may be wrong. Germline V lookup: CDR1 SGHAT, CDR2 FQNNGV. The CDR3 spans 15 residues. The CDR3 bases are TGTGCCAGCAGCTTAGGGGTTCGGGCCTCCTACGAGCAGTACTTC. Encoded protein: CASSLGVRASYEQYF.

The CDR3 bases are TGCACCAGCAGCGGACACGGAGAACCCCAAGAGACCCAGTACTTC. This gives the protein CTSSGHGEPQETQYF. The genes are TRBV1 and TRBJ2-5; the table calls TRBD1, which could not be checked here. TRBV1 is designated a pseudogene. The CDR3 consists of 15 residues.

The chain combines TRBV5-1 with TRBJ1-3; D is unresolved. CDR1 is SGHRS and CDR2 is YFSETQ in the germline V gene. The CDR3 runs 14 residues. Trimming removed 4 bases at V and 0 bases at J, with 8 bases between. CDR3 sequence (DNA): TGCGCCAGCAGCCCCTCTTCCTCTGGAAACACCATATATTTT. This gives the protein CASSPSSSGNTIYF.

J is TRBJ1-2 and V is TRBV10-3; D call uncertain. This CDR3 contains 16 residues. Germline V gene lookup returns CDR1 ENHRY and CDR2 SYGVKD. V lost 0 bases, J lost 3 bases, and 14 bases lay in between. The CDR3 protein is CAISESTGKEDYGYTF. The CDR3 DNA follows: TGTGCCATCAGTGAGTCGACGGGGAAGGAAGACTATGGCTACACCTTC.

The CDR3 loop reads CASSEVASGNQPQHF. For the CDR3, the DNA is TGCGCCAGCAGTGAGGTCGCTTCGGGAAATCAGCCCCAGCATTTT. The chain couples TRBV10-1 to TRBJ1-5; D unresolved. Per germline, CDR1 WNHNN and CDR2 SYGVQD (reference sequence). V was pared by 2 bases and J by 4 bases, with 12 bases between. The CDR3 contains 15 residues.

The J gene is TRBJ2-5, the V gene TRBV19, with D perhaps being TRBD1 or TRBD2 (5 bases each). The CDR3 is 16 amino acids. V was pared by 7 bases and J by 2 bases, with 20 bases between. From germline, CDR1 is LNHDA and CDR2 SQIVND (reference sequence). Here the CDR3 DNA reads TGTGCCAGTACCCCGGACGGGGACCCTTTTCAAGAGACCCAGTACTTC. Its protein product is CASTPDGDPFQETQYF.

The V call is TRBV5-5, the J call TRBJ1-2, with 10 bases aligning to TRBD1. CDR1 and CDR2 from the germline V gene are SGHKS and YYEKEE (reference sequence). This CDR3 comprises 14 residues. Losses at the gene ends were 4 bases for V and 5 bases for J; bases not matched to a gene: 5. The CDR3 is CASSREGQGYGYTF. The CDR3, as DNA: TGTGCCAGCAGCCGAGAGGGACAGGGGTATGGCTACACCTTC.

DNA of the CDR3: TGTGCTAGTGGTTCGCTGGGGCACGAGCAGTACTTC. It is translated as CASGSLGHEQYF. This rearrangement joins TRBV12-5 to TRBJ2-7; TRBD1 might be the D (5 bases). CDR3 length equals 12 residues. Trimming cost V 4 bases and J 5 bases, with 9 bases left between them. CDR1 is LGHNT, CDR2 FRNRAP, per germline.